A selection of T cell receptor beta chains follows, all from one sample in a study of blood T cell repertoires in COVID-19. Repertoires were generated with immunoSEQ multiplex PCR, while TCRdb's copy carries only in-frame clones and drops some. The repertoire holds 60,000 to 90,000 clones, with roughly 89% as singletons. Sequenced input: peripheral blood. These receptors came from a man aged 45 to 65 with acute or convalescent COVID-19. The CDR3 runs from the conserved cysteine through the conserved F or W. A D gene is named only where the DNA matches it firmly. Clone size is not always given. Where it is, it says once, few, many or a class for expanded clones.

v_call	cdr3_length	d_call	j_call	clone_size	cdr3_aa	cdr3_nt
TRBV7-2	16	TRBD1	TRBJ1-3	NA	CASSLAATGLENTIYF	TGTGCCAGCAGCTTAGCAGCGACAGGGTTGGAGAACACCATATATTTT
TRBV5-4	16	TRBD2	TRBJ2-2	NA	CASSLTSGGAPGELFF	TGTGCCAGCAGCCTAACTAGCGGGGGGGCCCCCGGGGAGCTGTTTTTT
TRBV5-8	15	NA	TRBJ1-5	NA	CASSLGLQTGQPQHF	TGTGCCAGCAGCTTGGGGCTACAGACCGGTCAGCCCCAGCATTTT
TRBV27	14	NA	TRBJ1-1	NA	CASSSYYLGTEAFF	TGTGCCAGCAGTTCCTACTACTTGGGCACTGAAGCTTTCTTT
TRBV7-9	14	NA	TRBJ2-7	NA	CASSLVDRSYEQYF	TGTGCCAGCAGCTTAGTGGACAGATCCTACGAGCAGTACTTC
TRBV30	15	NA	TRBJ2-1	NA	CAWGGDPLAYNEQFF	TGTGCCTGGGGCGGGGATCCCTTAGCCTACAATGAGCAGTTCTTC
TRBV5-6	14	NA	TRBJ1-5	NA	CASSIHQGSQPQHF	TGTGCCAGCAGCATACACCAGGGATCACAGCCCCAGCATTTT
TRBV4-1	16	NA	TRBJ2-3	NA	CASSQPGGTRTDTQYF	TGCGCCAGCAGCCAGCCGGGTGGAACACGCACAGATACGCAGTATTTT
TRBV29-1	13	TRBD2	TRBJ2-3	NA	CSVQAGGTDTQYF	TGCAGCGTTCAAGCGGGGGGCACAGATACGCAGTATTTT
TRBV7-8	15	TRBD1	TRBJ1-3	NA	CASSVGTGAGNTIYF	TGTGCCAGCAGCGTCGGGACAGGGGCTGGAAACACCATATATTTT
TRBV7-9	14	NA	TRBJ1-5	NA	CASSLLGADQPQHF	TGTGCCAGCAGCTTGTTGGGGGCAGATCAGCCCCAGCATTTT
TRBV12-1	12	NA	TRBJ2-7	NA	CAIGYRPTGEYF	TGTGCCATCGGATATCGACCGACAGGGGAGTACTTC
TRBV15	12	NA	TRBJ1-2	NA	CATSRDRGGYTF	TGTGCCACCAGCAGAGACAGGGGTGGCTACACCTTC
TRBV12-3/TRBV12-4	13	TRBD1	TRBJ1-2	few	CASSPTGIYGYTF	TGTGCCAGCAGTCCGACAGGGATCTATGGCTACACCTTC
TRBV29-1	16	TRBD1	TRBJ1-4	NA	CSVEDGSGTGGGKLFF	TGCAGCGTTGAAGATGGCTCCGGGACAGGCGGAGGGAAACTGTTTTTT
TRBV6-4	15	TRBD1	TRBJ2-1	NA	CASSDSGRQGDEQFF	TGTGCCAGCAGTGACTCAGGGCGGCAGGGGGATGAGCAGTTCTTC
TRBV29-1	13	NA	TRBJ1-5	few	CSVAWQINQPQHF	TGCAGCGTTGCGTGGCAGATCAATCAGCCCCAGCATTTT
TRBV5-1	14	TRBD1	TRBJ1-3	NA	CASSAGQNRNTIYF	TGCGCCAGCAGCGCGGGACAGAACAGAAACACCATATATTTT
TRBV7-6	17	TRBD2	TRBJ2-1	NA	CASSLPLTSGRRNEQFF	TGTGCCAGCAGCTTACCCTTGACTAGCGGGAGAAGAAATGAGCAGTTCTTC
TRBV24-1	15	NA	TRBJ2-5	NA	CATSDLQVGEETQYF	TGTGCCACCAGTGATTTGCAGGTAGGGGAAGAGACCCAGTACTTC
TRBV6-6	16	TRBD2	TRBJ2-7	NA	CASSYPGLAGVYEQYF	TGTGCCAGCAGTTACCCCGGACTAGCGGGAGTCTACGAGCAGTACTTC
TRBV6-5	14	TRBD1	TRBJ2-7	few	CASRLTGGSYEQYF	TGTGCCAGCAGATTGACAGGGGGCTCCTACGAGCAGTACTTC
TRBV18	15	NA	TRBJ1-1	NA	CASSRPGARNTEAFF	TGTGCCAGCTCACGACCAGGGGCCAGGAACACTGAAGCTTTCTTT
TRBV7-9	17	TRBD1	TRBJ1-2	few	CASSLEDRDRPYYGYTF	TGTGCCAGCAGCTTAGAAGACCGGGACAGGCCTTATTATGGCTACACCTTC
TRBV14	17	TRBD2	TRBJ2-1	NA	CASSQLRRGLAVREQFF	TGTGCCAGCAGCCAATTAAGGAGGGGACTAGCCGTACGTGAGCAGTTCTTC
TRBV5-1	15	TRBD2	TRBJ2-1	NA	CASSGAAGAQNEQFF	TGCGCCAGCAGCGGGGCAGCGGGGGCTCAGAATGAGCAGTTCTTC
TRBV3-1/TRBV3-2	15	TRBD1	TRBJ2-2	NA	CASNARGPNTGELFF	TGTGCCAGCAACGCAAGGGGGCCGAACACCGGGGAGCTGTTTTTT
TRBV5-4	15	NA	TRBJ1-1	NA	CATTQRFTRGTEAFF	TGTGCCACCACACAGAGATTCACTAGAGGTACTGAAGCTTTCTTT
TRBV2	15	NA	TRBJ2-1	NA	CASKFKTTANNEQFF	TGTGCCAGCAAATTCAAAACTACCGCGAACAATGAGCAGTTCTTC
TRBV21-1	14	NA	TRBJ1-2	NA	CASTTAGTTYGYTF	TGTGCCAGCACTACAGCTGGGACAACCTATGGCTACACCTTC
TRBV6-5	13	NA	TRBJ2-3	NA	CASSPFRGDTQYF	TGTGCCAGCAGTCCATTCAGAGGGGATACGCAGTATTTT
TRBV5-1	13	NA	TRBJ1-1	NA	CASSLRRDTEAFF	TGCGCCAGCAGCTTAAGACGGGACACTGAAGCTTTCTTT
TRBV11-1	16	NA	TRBJ1-1	NA	CASSLFQGRGNTEAFF	TGTGCCAGCAGCTTATTTCAGGGTCGAGGGAACACTGAAGCTTTCTTT
TRBV6-2/TRBV6-3	15	TRBD1	TRBJ2-5	NA	CASSYSYRGSETQYF	TGTGCCAGCAGTTACTCTTACAGGGGTTCAGAGACCCAGTACTTC
TRBV4-1	15	NA	TRBJ2-7	NA	CASSPRGWSLYEQYF	TGCGCCAGCAGCCCTAGGGGGTGGTCCCTCTACGAGCAGTACTTC
TRBV2	17	TRBD1	TRBJ1-5	NA	CASRRYGQADSNQPQHF	TGTGCCAGCAGGCGGTATGGACAGGCAGATAGCAATCAGCCCCAGCATTTT
TRBV14	12	NA	TRBJ2-1	once	CASSPVINEQFF	TGTGCCAGCAGCCCGGTCATTAATGAGCAGTTCTTC
TRBV12-3/TRBV12-4	12	NA	TRBJ2-7	few	CASSLIPREQYF	TGTGCCAGCAGTTTAATACCTAGGGAGCAGTACTTC
TRBV5-1	15	TRBD1	TRBJ2-3	NA	CASRPGQGALPRQYF	TGCGCCAGCAGGCCCGGACAGGGGGCTCTCCCTAGGCAGTATTTT
TRBV6-1	16	TRBD1	TRBJ1-2	NA	CASSERGTGINYGYTF	TGTGCCAGCAGTGAACGGGGGACAGGCATTAACTATGGCTACACCTTC